These T cell receptor beta chains were read from a single sample in a study of blood T cell repertoires in COVID-19. TCRdb keeps only in-frame clones here, not all; method: immunoSEQ multiplex PCR. This sample has fewer than 85,000 clones, with about 70% found just once. The sequenced sample consisted of peripheral blood. All receptors derive from an older woman with acute or convalescent COVID-19. CDR3s include the opening cysteine and the closing phenylalanine or tryptophan. Fields, in order: J gene, CDR3 length, D gene, V gene, clone size, CDR3 protein, CDR3 DNA. The D gene is left open where the match is weak. Clone size, where shown, is once, few, many, or a class for clones that have expanded.

TRBJ2-1 13 . TRBV3-1/TRBV3-2 few CASSQAGPNEQFF TGTGCCAGCAGCCAGGCAGGTCCCAATGAGCAGTTCTTC
TRBJ1-2 13 . TRBV4-1 . CASSQTNGGASTF TGCGCCAGCAGCCAGACTAATGGGGGGGCGAGTACCTTC
TRBJ2-5 16 TRBD2 TRBV7-2 . CASSLNSGGTQETQYF TGTGCCAGCAGCTTAAATAGCGGGGGGACCCAAGAGACCCAGTACTTC
TRBJ2-3 12 . TRBV10-1 . CASSDNGTPGYF TGCGCCAGCAGTGATAACGGGACTCCAGGGTATTTT
TRBJ2-2 15 TRBD1 TRBV27 . CASSTQGAPTGELFF TGTGCCAGCAGCACACAGGGGGCGCCTACCGGGGAGCTGTTTTTT
TRBJ2-5 11 TRBD1 TRBV2 . CASTEQGAQYF TGTGCCAGCACCGAACAGGGGGCCCAGTACTTC
TRBJ1-2 12 . TRBV12-3/TRBV12-4 . CASTVAKGGYTF TGTGCCAGCACCGTAGCGAAGGGAGGCTACACCTTC
TRBJ1-6 16 . TRBV3-1/TRBV3-2 . CASSLPRGRENSPLHF TGTGCCAGCAGCCTCCCACGGGGAAGAGAAAATTCACCCCTCCACTTT
TRBJ1-1 14 . TRBV15 . CATSRSGGDTEAFF TGTGCCACCAGCAGATCCGGGGGGGACACTGAAGCTTTCTTT
TRBJ1-1 15 . TRBV4-2 once CASSQETGSNTEAFF TGTGCCAGCAGCCAAGAAACAGGGTCGAACACTGAAGCTTTCTTT
TRBJ1-5 14 . TRBV19 . CASRGSTGNQPQHF TGTGCCAGTAGGGGGTCGACAGGCAATCAGCCCCAGCATTTT
TRBJ2-5 15 TRBD2 TRBV5-4 . CASSSSGGMMETQYF TGTGCCAGCAGCTCCTCGGGGGGTATGATGGAGACCCAGTACTTC
TRBJ1-6 15 . TRBV5-6 . CASSMDSRLNSPLHF TGTGCCAGCAGCATGGACAGCCGCCTTAATTCACCCCTCCACTTT
TRBJ1-4 13 . TRBV10-3 . CAINRQSNEKLFF TGTGCCATCAACAGACAGTCTAATGAAAAACTGTTTTTT
TRBJ1-1 17 TRBD1 TRBV6-2/TRBV6-3 . CASSKLGQGTVATEAFF TGTGCCAGCAGCAAACTCGGACAGGGAACGGTGGCCACTGAAGCTTTCTTT
TRBJ1-1 14 . TRBV5-5 once CASSLSGTIFEAFF TGTGCCAGCAGCTTGTCGGGGACTATATTTGAAGCTTTCTTT
TRBJ2-1 14 TRBD2 TRBV10-3 . CAISPGLEHNEQFF TGTGCCATCAGCCCGGGACTAGAGCACAATGAGCAGTTCTTC
TRBJ2-5 15 TRBD1 TRBV6-6 . CASRQTGGYQETQYF TGTGCCAGCAGACAGACAGGGGGCTACCAAGAGACCCAGTACTTC
TRBJ1-3 15 . TRBV9 . CASSLGGKRGNTIYF TGTGCCAGCAGCCTTGGGGGGAAAAGGGGAAACACCATATATTTT
TRBJ2-7 15 . TRBV14 . CASSQQGGILYEQYF TGTGCCAGCAGCCAACAGGGGGGAATTCTCTACGAGCAGTACTTC
TRBJ1-2 15 TRBD1 TRBV7-9 . CASSPTSGTGYGYTF TGTGCCAGCAGTCCTACCTCCGGGACAGGCTATGGCTACACCTTC
TRBJ2-3 13 . TRBV9 few CASSGQVTDTQYF TGTGCCAGCAGCGGACAGGTCACAGATACGCAGTATTTT
TRBJ2-7 14 TRBD1 TRBV19 . CASSVTGGSYEQYF TGTGCCAGTAGTGTGACAGGGGGGAGCTACGAGCAGTACTTC
TRBJ2-1 16 TRBD2 TRBV10-3 . CAISESTELAKGEQFF TGTGCCATCAGTGAGTCGACGGAACTAGCGAAGGGTGAGCAGTTCTTC
TRBJ2-2 13 . TRBV27 . CASSSPDYLGLFF TGTGCCAGCAGTTCCCCGGACTACCTTGGGCTGTTTTTT
TRBJ1-1 14 TRBD1 TRBV6-6 . CASSTRTGNTEAFF TGTGCCAGCAGTACCCGGACAGGGAACACTGAAGCTTTCTTT
TRBJ1-5 13 . TRBV15 . CATSREYNQPQHF TGTGCCACCAGCAGAGAATATAATCAGCCCCAGCATTTT
TRBJ1-2 14 TRBD1 TRBV2 few CASSEGTGEVGYTF TGTGCCAGCAGTGAAGGCACAGGGGAGGTCGGCTACACCTTC
TRBJ1-2 14 TRBD1 TRBV2 . CASSEKGTGHGYTF TGTGCCAGCAGTGAGAAAGGGACAGGGCATGGCTACACCTTC
TRBJ1-1 14 . TRBV7-9 . CASSFDSWNTEAFF TGTGCCAGCAGCTTCGACAGCTGGAACACTGAAGCTTTCTTT
TRBJ1-6 13 . TRBV7-3 once CASSLNPDSPLHF TGTGCCAGCAGCTTAAATCCCGATTCACCCCTCCACTTT
TRBJ2-5 15 . TRBV28 . CASKGLSTGQETQYF TGTGCCAGCAAAGGCCTCAGTACAGGGCAGGAGACCCAGTACTTC
TRBJ2-7 13 . TRBV7-9 . CASSSPPGYEQYF TGTGCCAGCAGCTCCCCCCCGGGGTACGAGCAGTACTTC
TRBJ1-1 15 TRBD1 TRBV18 . CASSPRQGENTEAFF TGTGCCAGCTCACCGAGACAGGGGGAGAACACTGAAGCTTTCTTT
TRBJ2-2 14 . TRBV2 once CASNQMSNTGELFF TGTGCCAGCAACCAGATGTCGAACACCGGGGAACTGTTTTTT
TRBJ2-1 15 TRBD2 TRBV5-4 . CASSPRQSSGVEQFF TGTGCCAGCAGCCCTCGTCAGAGTAGCGGGGTTGAGCAGTTCTTC
TRBJ1-2 14 TRBD1 TRBV25-1 . CASSHRGESHGYTF TGTGCCAGCTCTCACAGGGGGGAGTCTCATGGCTACACCTTC
TRBJ2-1 13 . TRBV19 . CACGAPGRNEQFF TGTGCCTGTGGGGCCCCCGGGCGCAATGAGCAGTTCTTC
TRBJ1-6 17 . TRBV7-8 . CASSLGGRSSYNSPLHF TGTGCCAGCAGCTTAGGGGGGCGAAGCTCCTATAATTCACCCCTCCACTTT